Listed below are T cell receptor beta chains from one sample, sequenced in a study of T cells in Graves' hyperthyroidism and ophthalmopathy. TCRdb reanalysed the multiplex PCR reads using MiXCR and keeps one entry per CDR3 protein. The repertoire has some 600,000 distinct CDR3 sequences, around 14% of them found once; the top ten carry approximately 5.7%. The sequenced sample consisted of blood. The receptor set was obtained from a woman in her thirties with Graves' hyperthyroidism that later progressed to Graves' ophthalmopathy. Each CDR3 is given with its conserved first and last residue. A D gene is named only where the DNA matches it firmly. Rows may omit the clone size; those that give it use once, few, many or a size class.

>NA|TRBV28|NA|TRBJ1-5
TGTGCCAGCAGTCCCCCCCCTGGGCAGAGAAATCAGCCCCAGCATTTT
CASSPPPGQRNQPQHF
>NA|TRBV25-1|NA|TRBJ1-4
TGTGCCAGGAGAAAATGGAAACTGTTTTTT
CARRKWKLFF
>NA|TRBV19|TRBD1|TRBJ1-5
TGTGCCAGTAGTGACCTGACAGGGAATCAGCCCCAGCATTTT
CASSDLTGNQPQHF
>NA|TRBV7-3|NA|TRBJ2-1
TGTGCCAGCAGCTTAGGGCCTCTTTACGACAATGAGCAGTTCTTC
CASSLGPLYDNEQFF
>few|TRBV27|NA|TRBJ1-5
TGTGCCAGCAGATCCCAGGAGAATCAGCCCCAGCATTTT
CASRSQENQPQHF
>NA|TRBV2|NA|TRBJ2-5
TGTGCCAGCGGTTACTCGGAAGGGAGGCAGACGCAGTACTTC
CASGYSEGRQTQYF
>few|TRBV19|NA|TRBJ2-2
TGTGCCAGTAGCGTTTTCACCGGGGAGCTGTTTTTT
CASSVFTGELFF
>many|TRBV12-3/TRBV12-4|NA|TRBJ1-3
TGTGCCAGCAGTTTAGCGTTGAACTCTGGAAACACCATATATTTT
CASSLALNSGNTIYF
>many|TRBV30|NA|TRBJ2-1
TGTGCCTGGAGTGTAGGCGGCTATGAGCAGTTCTTC
CAWSVGGYEQFF
>many|TRBV12-3/TRBV12-4|NA|TRBJ1-2
TGTGCCAGCAGCCCACGGGACCACCGGTATGGCTACACCTTC
CASSPRDHRYGYTF